A selection of T cell receptor beta chains follows, all from one sample in a study of blood T cell repertoires in COVID-19. Generated by immunoSEQ multiplex PCR, the TCRdb table keeps only in-frame clones and is missing some. Counted here are around 200,000 clones, approximately 89% occurring once; the ten biggest clones make up 5% to 7.5%. Sequences were obtained from PBMCs or T cells enriched from blood (not recorded which). The receptors originated from a man in his forties or fifties who had recovered from COVID-19. CDR3s include the opening cysteine and the closing phenylalanine or tryptophan. The D gene is left open where the match is weak. Size tells how often a clone was seen (once, few, many) or the class of an expanded clone, and some rows leave it out.

clone_size	cdr3_length	v_call	j_call	d_call	cdr3_nt	cdr3_aa
once	14	TRBV28	TRBJ2-5	NA	TGTGCCAGCAGTTTAGACCAGGGGCAAGAGACCCAGTACTTC	CASSLDQGQETQYF
once	15	TRBV27	TRBJ1-6	NA	TGTGCCAGCAGTTTATCCCCCGTGGGCAATTCACCCCTCCACTTT	CASSLSPVGNSPLHF
NA	17	TRBV19	TRBJ1-6	NA	TGTGCCAGTAGTCTCAAGGGGAAGGGCTCCTATAATTCACCCCTCCACTTT	CASSLKGKGSYNSPLHF
NA	15	TRBV7-8	TRBJ2-7	NA	TGTGCCAGCAGCTTAGAGTTGAGCCTCTCCTACGAGCAGTACTTC	CASSLELSLSYEQYF
NA	13	TRBV30	TRBJ1-2	NA	TGTGCCTGTTGGAGGGAGTTAGACTATGGCTACACCTTC	CACWRELDYGYTF
NA	17	TRBV9	TRBJ1-5	TRBD1	TGTGCCAGCAGCCCAGGACAGGGGGGCGATAGCAATCAGCCCCAGCATTTT	CASSPGQGGDSNQPQHF
NA	15	TRBV10-3	TRBJ1-1	NA	TGTGCCACCTTTCCGTCAGGCGTCATGAACACTGAAGCTTTCTTT	CATFPSGVMNTEAFF
NA	13	TRBV27	TRBJ1-5	TRBD1	TGTGCCAGCAGTCCGACAGGGTATCAGCCCCAGCATTTT	CASSPTGYQPQHF
NA	15	TRBV7-2	TRBJ1-6	NA	TGTGCCAGCAGCTTAAATGGACAGTTCAATTCACCCCTCCACTTT	CASSLNGQFNSPLHF
NA	15	TRBV7-8	TRBJ1-4	TRBD1	TGTGCCAGCAGCCCCCAGACAGGGGTAGAAGAAAAACTGTTTTTT	CASSPQTGVEEKLFF
NA	14	TRBV6-5	TRBJ2-2	NA	TGTGCCAGCAGAGTACAGTCGAACACCGGGGAGCTGTTTTTT	CASRVQSNTGELFF
NA	16	TRBV5-6	TRBJ2-2	TRBD1	TGTGCCAGCAGCTCCGGGACAGGGGGAAACACCGGGGAGCTGTTTTTT	CASSSGTGGNTGELFF
NA	13	TRBV5-1	TRBJ1-5	NA	TGCGCCAGCAGCGAGGACAGAAATCAGCCCCAGCATTTT	CASSEDRNQPQHF
NA	14	TRBV5-1	TRBJ2-7	TRBD1	TGCGCCAGCAGCTTGGTGTCAGGGGGTGACGAGCAGTACTTC	CASSLVSGGDEQYF
NA	13	TRBV6-5	TRBJ2-1	TRBD2	TGTGCCAGCAGACTAGCGGATTACAATGAGCAGTTCTTC	CASRLADYNEQFF
NA	14	TRBV9	TRBJ2-1	TRBD2	TGTGCCAGCAGCGTAATGGAGCGGGGGTATGAGCAGTTCTTC	CASSVMERGYEQFF
once	15	TRBV6-5	TRBJ1-1	NA	TGTGCCAGCAGACCAATGGGGGGGATGAACACTGAAGCTTTCTTT	CASRPMGGMNTEAFF
NA	15	TRBV9	TRBJ1-6	NA	TGTGCCAGCAGCGGTACCACAGGTTTCGAATCACCCCTCCACTTT	CASSGTTGFESPLHF
many	13	TRBV11-2	TRBJ2-7	TRBD2	TGTGCCAGCGGATTAGCGGGAACCTACGAGCAGTACTTC	CASGLAGTYEQYF
NA	16	TRBV5-5	TRBJ1-4	TRBD1	TGTGCCAGCAGCTCCCGACAGGGAACAACTAATGAAAAACTGTTTTTT	CASSSRQGTTNEKLFF
NA	15	TRBV10-2	TRBJ1-2	NA	TGCGCCAGCAGTGAGTCACGACTGTGGAACTATGGCTACACCTTC	CASSESRLWNYGYTF
NA	12	TRBV29-1	TRBJ1-2	NA	TGCAGCGTTATCAAGGGGCGGGAGGGCTACACCTTC	CSVIKGREGYTF
NA	15	TRBV27	TRBJ2-5	TRBD2	TGTGCCAGCCTCGCCCGCGTAGCGGGGGATGAGACCCAGTACTTC	CASLARVAGDETQYF
NA	14	TRBV14	TRBJ2-7	TRBD1	TGTGCCAGCAGCCCTAGACAGGGACGCGGCGAGCAGTACTTC	CASSPRQGRGEQYF
once	13	TRBV9	TRBJ1-2	NA	TGTGCCAGCAGCGCACAGGGCTACTATGGCTACACCTTC	CASSAQGYYGYTF
NA	12	TRBV27	TRBJ1-2	NA	TGTGCCAGCCGCCGGGGTGACTATGGCTACACCTTC	CASRRGDYGYTF
NA	13	TRBV11-1	TRBJ1-5	NA	TGTGCCAGCAGCCCGGGAACCAATCAGCCCCAGCATTTT	CASSPGTNQPQHF
NA	14	TRBV14	TRBJ1-1	NA	TGTGCCAGCAGCCAAACTCTCTATAACACTGAAGCTTTCTTT	CASSQTLYNTEAFF
NA	13	TRBV24-1	TRBJ2-2	NA	TGTGCCTCCCGGGGGACCACCACCGGGGAGCTGTTTTTT	CASRGTTTGELFF
NA	14	TRBV6-5	TRBJ2-7	NA	TGTGCCAGCAGCTTAACCGGGACACTCTACGAGCAGTACTTC	CASSLTGTLYEQYF
once	13	TRBV5-6	TRBJ2-7	NA	TGTGCCAGCAGCTTTGGAGATCCCCTCGAGCAGTACTTC	CASSFGDPLEQYF
once	14	TRBV16	TRBJ1-1	NA	TGTGCCAGCAGCCTTTCCAGACAGAACACTGAAGCTTTCTTT	CASSLSRQNTEAFF
NA	16	TRBV9	TRBJ1-6	TRBD1	TGTGCCAGCAGCGTAGGACAGGGACCTGTCAATTCACCCCTCCACTTT	CASSVGQGPVNSPLHF
NA	14	TRBV11-1	TRBJ2-3	NA	TGTGCCAGCAGCTCGATTGGGCGCACAGATACGCAGTATTTT	CASSSIGRTDTQYF
NA	15	TRBV5-1	TRBJ2-3	TRBD2	TGCGCCAGCCGTCAAGCGGGAGGTAGCACAGATACGCAGTATTTT	CASRQAGGSTDTQYF
few	15	TRBV3-1/TRBV3-2	TRBJ2-2	NA	TGTGCCAGCAGCCAAGATAACAGGAGGGCCGGGGAGCTGTTTTTT	CASSQDNRRAGELFF
NA	13	TRBV5-8	TRBJ2-3	TRBD2	TGTGCCAGCAGCGCGCGGGGGGGAGATACGCAGTATTTT	CASSARGGDTQYF